Following are 4 T cell receptor beta chains from one sample sequenced in a study of OX40 agonist ivuxolimab in advanced cancers. Profiling relied on immunoSEQ multiplex PCR, and the TCRdb table lists in-frame clones only, not all of them. The table includes around 58,000 clones, 70% to 90% detected once. Sequences were derived from CD4+ or CD8+ T cells sorted from blood, sampled in a trial of the OX40 agonist ivuxolimab. These receptors came from an adult with an advanced solid tumor such as melanoma, head and neck, liver or kidney cancer.

This chain uses TRBV6-5 with TRBJ2-3; D gene uncertain. Trimming left V 2 bases short and J 2 bases short, with 8 bases between. The length of the CDR3 is 14 residues. CDR1 MNHEY and CDR2 SVGAGI come from the germline V gene. The CDR3 DNA reads TGTGCCAGCAGTTACACGGACGTCACAGATACGCAGTATTTT. Its protein product is CASSYTDVTDTQYF.

The CDR3 sequence: CASSLVGSPLHF. The CDR3 DNA is TGTGCCAGCAGCCTGGTTGGTTCACCCCTCCACTTT. The chain links TRBV6-6 to TRBJ1-6, with unresolved D. V was shortened by 6 bases and J by 9 bases, with 9 bases between the two germline ends. The CDR3 extends over 12 amino acids. Germline lookup yields CDR1 MNHNY and CDR2 SVGAGI (reference sequence).

V usage is TRBV5-1 and J usage is TRBJ2-7; weak D call: TRBD1 (6 bases). CDR1 is SGHRS and CDR2 is YFSETQ in the germline V gene. The germline V and J ends were trimmed by 2 bases and 2 bases, with 11 bases remaining between them. There are 14 residues in the CDR3. CDR3 sequence (DNA): TGCGCCAGCAGCTTTGGGACAATCCCCTACGAGCAGTACTTC. It encodes CASSFGTIPYEQYF.

The rearrangement uses TRBV5-1 and TRBJ1-5; tentative D call: TRBD1 (6 bases). Trimming left V 4 bases short and J 3 bases short, with 14 bases between. This CDR3 is built from 15 residues. Looked up from germline, CDR1 is SGHRS and CDR2 is YFSETQ. The CDR3 sequence: CASSPQTGPNQPQHF. The CDR3 nucleotides are TGCGCCAGCAGCCCCCAGACAGGACCCAATCAGCCCCAGCATTTT.